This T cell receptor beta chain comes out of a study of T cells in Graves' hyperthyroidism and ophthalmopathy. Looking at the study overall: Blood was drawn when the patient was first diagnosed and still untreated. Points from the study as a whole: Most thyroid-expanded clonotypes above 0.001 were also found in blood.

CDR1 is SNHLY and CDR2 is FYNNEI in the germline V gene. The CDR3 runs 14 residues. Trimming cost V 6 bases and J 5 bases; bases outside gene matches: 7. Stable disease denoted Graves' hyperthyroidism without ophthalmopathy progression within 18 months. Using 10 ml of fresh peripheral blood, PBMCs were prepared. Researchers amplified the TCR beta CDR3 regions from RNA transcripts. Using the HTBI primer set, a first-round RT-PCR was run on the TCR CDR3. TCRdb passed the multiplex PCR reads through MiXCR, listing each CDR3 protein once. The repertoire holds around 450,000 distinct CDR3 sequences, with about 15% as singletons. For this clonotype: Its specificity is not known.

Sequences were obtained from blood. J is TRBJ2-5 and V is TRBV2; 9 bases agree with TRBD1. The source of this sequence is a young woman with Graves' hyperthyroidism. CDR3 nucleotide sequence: TGTGCCAGCAGACAGGGGGCAGGGGGTGAGACCCAGTACTTC. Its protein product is CASRQGAGGETQYF.